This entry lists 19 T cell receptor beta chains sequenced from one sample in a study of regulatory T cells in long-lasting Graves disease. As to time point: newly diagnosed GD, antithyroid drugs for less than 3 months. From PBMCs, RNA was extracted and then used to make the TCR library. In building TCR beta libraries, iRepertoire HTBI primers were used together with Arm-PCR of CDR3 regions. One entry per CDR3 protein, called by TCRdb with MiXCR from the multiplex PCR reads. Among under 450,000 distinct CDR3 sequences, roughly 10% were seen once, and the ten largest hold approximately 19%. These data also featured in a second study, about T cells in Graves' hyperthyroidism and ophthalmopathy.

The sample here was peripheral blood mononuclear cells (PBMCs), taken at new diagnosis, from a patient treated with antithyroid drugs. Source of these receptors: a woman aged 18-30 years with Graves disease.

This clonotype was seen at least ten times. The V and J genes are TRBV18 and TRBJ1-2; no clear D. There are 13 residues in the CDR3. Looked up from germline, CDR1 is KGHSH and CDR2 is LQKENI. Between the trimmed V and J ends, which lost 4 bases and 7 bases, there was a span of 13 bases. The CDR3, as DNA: TGTGCCAGCTCACATCCCGAGTTTCTTGGCTACACCTTC. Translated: CASSHPEFLGYTF.

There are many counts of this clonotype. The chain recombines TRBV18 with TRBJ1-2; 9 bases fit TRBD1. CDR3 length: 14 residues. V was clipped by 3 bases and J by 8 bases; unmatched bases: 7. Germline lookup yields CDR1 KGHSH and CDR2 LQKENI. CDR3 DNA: TGTGCCAGCTCACCGGGACAGGGAGACTCCGGCTACACCTTC. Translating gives CASSPGQGDSGYTF.

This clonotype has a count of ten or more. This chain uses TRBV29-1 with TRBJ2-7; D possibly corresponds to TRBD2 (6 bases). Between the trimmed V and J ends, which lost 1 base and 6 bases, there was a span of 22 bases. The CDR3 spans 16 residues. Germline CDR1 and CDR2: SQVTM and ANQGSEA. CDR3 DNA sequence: TGCAGCGTTGAAGGTCCTATAGGACTACCTCTAAGCGAGCAGTACTTC. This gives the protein CSVEGPIGLPLSEQYF.

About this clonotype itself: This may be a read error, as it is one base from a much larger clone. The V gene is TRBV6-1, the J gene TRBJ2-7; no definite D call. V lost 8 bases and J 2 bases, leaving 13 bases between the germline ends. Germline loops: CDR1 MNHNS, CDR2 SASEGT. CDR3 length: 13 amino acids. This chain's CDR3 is CASVQFSPYEQYF. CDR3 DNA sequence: TGTGCCAGCGTACAGTTCTCCCCCTACGAGCAGTACTTC.

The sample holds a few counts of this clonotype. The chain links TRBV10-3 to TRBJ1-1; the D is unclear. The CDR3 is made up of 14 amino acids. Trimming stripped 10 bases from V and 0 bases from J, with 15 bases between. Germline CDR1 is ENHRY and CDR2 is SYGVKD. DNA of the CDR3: TGTGCCACCATTGTTTCGGGTATGAACACTGAAGCTTTCTTT. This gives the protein CATIVSGMNTEAFF.

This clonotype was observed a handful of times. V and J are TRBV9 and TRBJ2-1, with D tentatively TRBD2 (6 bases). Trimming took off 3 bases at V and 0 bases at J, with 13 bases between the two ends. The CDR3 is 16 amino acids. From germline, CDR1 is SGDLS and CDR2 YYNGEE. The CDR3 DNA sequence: TGTGCCAGCAGCGCTGGGGACGGGAGCTCCTACAATGAGCAGTTCTTC. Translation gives CASSAGDGSSYNEQFF.

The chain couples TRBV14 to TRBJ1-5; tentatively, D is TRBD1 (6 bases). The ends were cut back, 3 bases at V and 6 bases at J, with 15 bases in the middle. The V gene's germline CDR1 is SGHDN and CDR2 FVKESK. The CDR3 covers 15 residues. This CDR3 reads CASSHLQGLPQPQHF. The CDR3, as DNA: TGTGCCAGCAGCCACCTACAGGGTCTCCCTCAGCCCCAGCATTTT.

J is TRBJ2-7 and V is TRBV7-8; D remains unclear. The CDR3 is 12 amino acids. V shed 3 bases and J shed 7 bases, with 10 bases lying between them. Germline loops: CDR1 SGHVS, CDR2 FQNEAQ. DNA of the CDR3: TGTGCCAGCAGCTTTCTAAATAGGGAGCAGTACGTC. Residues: CASSFLNREQYV.

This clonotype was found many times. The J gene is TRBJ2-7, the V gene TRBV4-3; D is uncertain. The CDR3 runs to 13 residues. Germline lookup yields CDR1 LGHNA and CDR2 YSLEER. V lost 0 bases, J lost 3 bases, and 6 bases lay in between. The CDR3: CASSQDILYEQYF. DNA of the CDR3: TGCGCCAGCAGCCAAGATATCCTCTACGAGCAGTACTTC.

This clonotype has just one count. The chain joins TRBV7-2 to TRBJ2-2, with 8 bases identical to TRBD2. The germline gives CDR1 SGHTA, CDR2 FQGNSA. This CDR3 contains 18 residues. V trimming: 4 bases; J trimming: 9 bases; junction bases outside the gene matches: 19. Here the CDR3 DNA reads TGTGCCAGCAGCTCGATTCCGCTGGCGGGGGGCCATGTTCGGGAGCTGTTTTTT. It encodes CASSSIPLAGGHVRELFF.

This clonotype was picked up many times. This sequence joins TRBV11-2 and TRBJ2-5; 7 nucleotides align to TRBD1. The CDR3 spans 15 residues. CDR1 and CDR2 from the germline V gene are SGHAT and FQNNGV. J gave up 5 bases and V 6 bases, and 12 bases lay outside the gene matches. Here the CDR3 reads CASRVPEGAMETQYF. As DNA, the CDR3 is TGTGCCAGCAGGGTCCCCGAGGGGGCTATGGAGACCCAGTACTTC.

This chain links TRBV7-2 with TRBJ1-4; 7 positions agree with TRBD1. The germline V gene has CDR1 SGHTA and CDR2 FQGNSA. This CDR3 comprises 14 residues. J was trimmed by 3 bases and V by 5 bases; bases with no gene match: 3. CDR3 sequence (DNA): TGTGCCAGCAGCACTGACAGGGCTAATGAAAAACTGTTTTTT. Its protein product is CASSTDRANEKLFF.

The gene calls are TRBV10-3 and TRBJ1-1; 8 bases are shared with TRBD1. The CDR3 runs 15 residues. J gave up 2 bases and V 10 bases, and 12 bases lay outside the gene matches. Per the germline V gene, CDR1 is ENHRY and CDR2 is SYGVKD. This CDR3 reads CATMDRVYSNTEAFF. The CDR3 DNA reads TGTGCCACCATGGACAGGGTGTATTCTAACACTGAAGCTTTCTTT.

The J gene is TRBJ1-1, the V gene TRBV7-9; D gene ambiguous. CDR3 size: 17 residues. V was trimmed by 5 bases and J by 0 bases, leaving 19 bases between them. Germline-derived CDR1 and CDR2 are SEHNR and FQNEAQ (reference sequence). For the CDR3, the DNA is TGTGCCAGCAGCCCTCCCATGCGCGGGGAAATGAACACTGAAGCTTTCTTT. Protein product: CASSPPMRGEMNTEAFF.

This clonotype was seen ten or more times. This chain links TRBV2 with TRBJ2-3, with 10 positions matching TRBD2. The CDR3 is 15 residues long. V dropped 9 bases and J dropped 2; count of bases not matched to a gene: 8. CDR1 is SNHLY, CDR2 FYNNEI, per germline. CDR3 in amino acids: CARERTSGYTDTQYF. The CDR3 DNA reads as TGTGCCAGAGAACGGACTAGCGGATACACAGATACGCAGTATTTT.

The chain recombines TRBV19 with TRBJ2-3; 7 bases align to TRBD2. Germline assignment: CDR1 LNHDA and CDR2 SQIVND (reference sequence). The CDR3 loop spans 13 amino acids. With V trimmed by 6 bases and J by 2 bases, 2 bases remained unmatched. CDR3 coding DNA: TGTGCCAGTAGGCTAGCGGACACAGATACGCAGTATTTT. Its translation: CASRLADTDTQYF. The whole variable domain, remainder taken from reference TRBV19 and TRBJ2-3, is DGGITQSPKYLFRKEGQNVTLSCEQNLNHDAMYWYRQDPGQGLRLIYYSQIVNDFQKGDIAEGYSVSREKKESFPLTVTSAQKNPTAFYLCASRLADTDTQYFGPGTRLTVL.

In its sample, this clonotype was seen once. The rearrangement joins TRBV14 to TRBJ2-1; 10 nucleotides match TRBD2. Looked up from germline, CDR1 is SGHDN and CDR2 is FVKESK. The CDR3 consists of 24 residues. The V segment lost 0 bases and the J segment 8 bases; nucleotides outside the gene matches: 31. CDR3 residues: CASSQDPLGQLAGVYQTNGDEQFF. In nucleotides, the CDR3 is TGTGCCAGCAGCCAAGATCCTCTAGGGCAGCTAGCGGGAGTCTATCAGACGAATGGGGATGAGCAGTTCTTC.

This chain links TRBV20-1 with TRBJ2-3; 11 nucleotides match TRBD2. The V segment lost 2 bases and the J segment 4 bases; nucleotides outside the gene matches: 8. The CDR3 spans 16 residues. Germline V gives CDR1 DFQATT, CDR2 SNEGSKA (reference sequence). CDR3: CSARTSLAGESDTQYF. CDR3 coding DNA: TGCAGTGCTAGAACATCACTAGCGGGGGAGTCAGATACGCAGTATTTT.

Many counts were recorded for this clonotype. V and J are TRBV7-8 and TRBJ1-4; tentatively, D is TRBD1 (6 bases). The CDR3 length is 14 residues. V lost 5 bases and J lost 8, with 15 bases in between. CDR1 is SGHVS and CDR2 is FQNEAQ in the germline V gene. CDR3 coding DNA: TGTGCCAGCAGCCTTCTAGACAGGAGCGAAAAACTGTTTTTT. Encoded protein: CASSLLDRSEKLFF.